The T cell receptor (beta chain) under discussion was sequenced for a study of PD-1 and CTLA-4 blockade in melanoma. The V end lost 0 bases, the J end lost 0 bases, and 14 bases lay between the germline ends. This CDR3 is 17 amino acids long. CDR1 and CDR2 (germline): SGHAT, FQNNGV. The repertoire was sequenced with immunoSEQ multiplex PCR; TCRdb's copy has only in-frame clones and lacks some. The top ten hold about 32% of the sample, which has about 11,000 clones, approximately 80% seen once. This sample comprised CD8+ T cells from peripheral blood, obtained from a patient given anti-PD-1 treatment. The clonotype was recovered from a human donor with melanoma. The chain combines TRBV11-2 with TRBJ1-1; maybe TRBD1 (6 bases). CDR3 sequence: CASSLETGLFMNTEAFF. Written as DNA, the CDR3 is TGTGCCAGCAGCTTAGAGACAGGCCTCTTTATGAACACTGAAGCTTTCTTT.